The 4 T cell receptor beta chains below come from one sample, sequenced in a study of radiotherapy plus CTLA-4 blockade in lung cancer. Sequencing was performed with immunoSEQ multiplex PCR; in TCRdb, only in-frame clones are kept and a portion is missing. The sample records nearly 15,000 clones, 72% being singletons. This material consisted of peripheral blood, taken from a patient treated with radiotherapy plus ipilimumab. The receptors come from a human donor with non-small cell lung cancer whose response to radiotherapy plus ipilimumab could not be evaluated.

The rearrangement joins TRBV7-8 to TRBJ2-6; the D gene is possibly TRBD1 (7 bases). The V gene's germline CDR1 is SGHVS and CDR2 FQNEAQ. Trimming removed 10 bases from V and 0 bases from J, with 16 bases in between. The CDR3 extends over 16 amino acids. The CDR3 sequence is CANLRGAGSGANVLTF. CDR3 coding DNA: TGTGCCAACCTCAGGGGGGCTGGCTCTGGGGCCAACGTCCTGACTTTC.

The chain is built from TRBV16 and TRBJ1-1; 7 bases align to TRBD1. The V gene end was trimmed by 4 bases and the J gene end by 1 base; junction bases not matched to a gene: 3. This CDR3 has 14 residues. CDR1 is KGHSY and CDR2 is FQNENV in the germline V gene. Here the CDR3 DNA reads TGTGCCAGCAGCCGACAGGGTTGGAACACTGAAGCTTTCTTT. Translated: CASSRQGWNTEAFF.

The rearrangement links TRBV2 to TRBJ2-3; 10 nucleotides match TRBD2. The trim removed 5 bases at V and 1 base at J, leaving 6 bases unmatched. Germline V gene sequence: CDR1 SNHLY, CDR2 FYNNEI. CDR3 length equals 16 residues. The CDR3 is CASSHLLAGGTDTQYF. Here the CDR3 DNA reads TGTGCCAGCAGTCACCTCCTAGCGGGGGGCACAGATACGCAGTATTTT.

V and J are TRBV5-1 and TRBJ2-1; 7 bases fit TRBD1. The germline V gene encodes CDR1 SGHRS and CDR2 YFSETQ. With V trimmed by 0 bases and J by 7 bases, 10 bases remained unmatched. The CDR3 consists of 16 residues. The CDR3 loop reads CASSLVTLTGKNEQFF. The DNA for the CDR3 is TGCGCCAGCAGCTTGGTTACCCTGACAGGGAAGAATGAGCAGTTCTTC.